The clone carrying this T cell receptor (beta chain) was observed a single time. Its antigen is unidentified. This specimen comes from a study of graft-versus-host responses after intestinal transplantation. General study points: Early post-transplant declines in HvG were associated with peak levels of circulating GvH clones.

Generated by immunoSEQ multiplex PCR, the TCRdb table keeps only in-frame clones and is missing some. The data show about 120,000 clones, roughly 95% seen once. This TCR was sampled from a human donor who received an intestinal transplant. The input for sequencing was unstimulated CD8+ T cells sorted from spleen or lymph node cells, taken before intestinal transplant.

The CDR3, as DNA: TGTGCCAGCAGCTCTTTCCGGGACAGGGGTGATACGCAGTATTTT. This sequence encodes CASSSFRDRGDTQYF. V usage is TRBV11-3 and J usage is TRBJ2-3; 10 positions agree with TRBD1. The J segment lost 6 bases and the V segment lost 4 bases, leaving 7 bases of the junction unmatched. This CDR3 has 15 residues. Germline CDR1 SGHNT, CDR2 YENEEA.